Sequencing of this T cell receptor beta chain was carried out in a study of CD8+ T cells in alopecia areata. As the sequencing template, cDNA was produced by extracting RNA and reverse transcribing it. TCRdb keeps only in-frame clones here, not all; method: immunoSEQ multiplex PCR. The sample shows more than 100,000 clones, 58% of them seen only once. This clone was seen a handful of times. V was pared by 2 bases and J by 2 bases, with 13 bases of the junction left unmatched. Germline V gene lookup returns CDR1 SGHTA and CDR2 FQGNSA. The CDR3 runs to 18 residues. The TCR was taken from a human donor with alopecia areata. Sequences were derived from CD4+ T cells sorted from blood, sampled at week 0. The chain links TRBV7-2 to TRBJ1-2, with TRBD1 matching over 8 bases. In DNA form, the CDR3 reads TGTGCCAGCAGCTTATCCCCAGGGGGCGCGGTCAGGAACTATGGCTACACCTTC. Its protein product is CASSLSPGGAVRNYGYTF. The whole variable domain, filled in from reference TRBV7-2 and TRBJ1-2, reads GAGVSQSPSNKVTEKGKDVELRCDPISGHTALYWYRQSLGQGLEFLIYFQGNSAPDKSGLPSDRFSAERTGGSVSTLTIQRTQQEDSAVYLCASSLSPGGAVRNYGYTFGSGTRLTVV.